This is a list of T cell receptor beta chains from one sample in a study of T-cell memory formation after mild COVID-19. Via MiXCR, TCRdb re-called the 5' RACE reads, giving one row per CDR3 protein. Of 290,000 or so distinct CDR3 sequences listed, approximately 19% were seen once; the top ten hold roughly 21%. Material: PBMCs or a T cell subset sorted from them (not recorded which). The origin of the receptors is a man between 18 and 29 years old who had mild COVID-19 (a few samples of this study predate the infection). Cell type and time point are not known. CDR3s include the opening cysteine and the closing phenylalanine or tryptophan. Each record gives: V gene, CDR3 length, CDR3 protein.

TRBV9 15 CASNPGTRWTDTQYF
TRBV10-1 12 CASSDRGTGAFF
TRBV7-9 12 CASSLVPVGYTF
TRBV6-5 14 CASSPLGFDYGYTF
TRBV5-4 14 CASSLGTGTHEQYF
TRBV27 15 CASSPHSGAIYEQYF
TRBV28 13 CASSETTRQTQYF
TRBV2 14 CASGTDFYNQPQHF
TRBV7-2 12 CASARWADTQYF
TRBV7-8 14 CASSNPEGNQPQHF
TRBV6-2/TRBV6-3 14 CASKMGQGYAGYTF
TRBV7-9 15 CASSSDRVGGTEAFF
TRBV4-1 13 CASSQEASTSQYF
TRBV12-3/TRBV12-4 16 CASTLGLAENTGELFF
TRBV20-1 13 CSARQEVNQPQHF
TRBV5-1 17 CASSLGGGGPPENIQYF
TRBV3-1 14 CASSQDGRGRPLHF